The 32 T cell receptor beta chains in this list originate from one sample, sequenced in a study of identical twins (dated by TCRdb to the mid-2010s). Receptors were amplified or captured by 5' RACE. Sequenced using an Illumina HiSeq 2000. TCRdb trimmed public reads at Q25 via fastp, called clones via MiXCR and kept in-frame beta chains. Rows merge per CDR3 protein into single entries with the most common DNA and genes. The table for this sample lists some 660,000 distinct CDR3 sequences; 8.5% to 9% of them were counted only once. Approximately 0.96% of the sample rests with the top ten. Separately, the same data were catalogued under a study of yellow fever vaccine responses in identical twins.

The specimen was PBMCs. These TCRs come from a woman aged 18-29 years in good health.

This clonotype was found a few times. The gene calls are TRBV2 and TRBJ2-7; tentative D call: TRBD2 (5 bases). The CDR3 has 14 amino acids. Germline CDR1 reads SNHLY; CDR2 reads FYNNEI. V gave up 3 bases and J gave up 3 bases, with 12 bases separating them. The CDR3 nucleotides are TGTGCCAGCAGTGAGTCCGGGGTGGGCTACGAGCAGTACTTC. It specifies CASSESGVGYEQYF.

In its sample, this clonotype was seen a few times. J is TRBJ2-7 and V is TRBV3-1; the match to TRBD1 covers 8 bases. The CDR3 is made up of 14 amino acids. Unmatched junction bases numbered 5, after V lost 5 bases and J lost 2 bases. CDR1 LGHDT and CDR2 YNNKEL come from the germline V gene (reference sequence). The CDR3 is CASSYRTGPYEQYF. In nucleotides, the CDR3 is TGTGCCAGCAGCTACAGGACAGGGCCCTACGAGCAGTACTTC.

The count of this clonotype is one. This sequence joins TRBV4-1 and TRBJ2-1; TRBD2 might be the D (6 bases). The CDR3 length is 17 residues. V shed 0 bases and J shed 0 bases, with 12 bases lying between them. The V gene's germline CDR1 is MGHRA and CDR2 YSYEKL. Written as DNA, the CDR3 is TGCGCCAGCAGCCAAGAGGGCGGGGCCTACTCCTACAATGAGCAGTTCTTC. Translation: CASSQEGGAYSYNEQFF.

This clonotype was picked up many times. The J gene is TRBJ2-2, the V gene TRBV15; 8 bases match TRBD1. Germline V gene data show CDR1 as LNHNV and CDR2 as YYDKDF (reference sequence). The CDR3 consists of 14 residues. V lost 3 bases, J lost 7 bases, and 4 bases stayed unmatched. The CDR3 DNA is TGTGCCACCAGCAGGGGACAGGCGGACGGGGAGCTGTTTTTT. It translates to CATSRGQADGELFF.

This clonotype was observed a handful of times. The J gene is TRBJ1-6, the V gene TRBV4-3; D is ambiguous. Germline V gene sequence: CDR1 LGHNA, CDR2 YSLEER. There are 16 residues in the CDR3. The V gene lost 0 bases and the J gene lost 8 bases, with 14 bases spanning the gap. The CDR3: CASSQDRAGGDSPLHF. DNA for the CDR3: TGCGCCAGCAGCCAAGATCGGGCAGGAGGAGATTCACCCCTCCACTTT.

The chain joins TRBV7-2 to TRBJ2-1; TRBD1 matches at 8 bases. V lost 4 bases, J lost 4 bases, and 12 bases stayed unmatched. Germline V gene lookup returns CDR1 SGHTA and CDR2 FQGNSA. The CDR3 has 17 residues. CDR3 DNA sequence: TGTGCCAGCAGCTCGATATGGACAGGGACGATATACAATGAGCAGTTCTTC. Translating it yields CASSSIWTGTIYNEQFF.

This clonotype was detected ten times or more. This chain connects TRBV4-3 to TRBJ2-7; 8 bases fit TRBD1. The CDR3 contains 15 residues. The V gene end was trimmed by 1 base and the J gene end by 6 bases; junction bases not matched to a gene: 8. Germline lookup yields CDR1 LGHNA and CDR2 YSLEER. The CDR3 reads CASSQASDRAGEQYF. As DNA, the CDR3 is TGCGCCAGCAGCCAAGCCTCGGACAGGGCTGGCGAGCAGTACTTC.

The rearrangement joins TRBV2 to TRBJ2-2, with 11 bases that match TRBD2. V was clipped by 6 bases and J by 5 bases; unmatched bases: 2. This CDR3 spans 14 amino acids. CDR1 SNHLY and CDR2 FYNNEI come from the germline V gene. As DNA, the CDR3 is TGTGCCAGCAGGCGGACTAGCGGGACCGGGGAGCTGTTTTTT. Its translation: CASRRTSGTGELFF.

This clonotype showed up many times. The rearrangement links TRBV5-1 to TRBJ1-2; TRBD1 aligns across 8 bases. This CDR3 has 14 amino acids. Germline loops: CDR1 SGHRS, CDR2 YFSETQ. V gave up 3 bases and J gave up 5 bases; unmatched junction bases: 6. The CDR3: CASSYGQGEYGYTF. CDR3 DNA sequence: TGCGCCAGCAGCTACGGACAGGGAGAGTATGGCTACACCTTC.

The table lists this clonotype with a few counts. This rearrangement joins TRBV12-5 to TRBJ2-1, with 9 bases lining up with TRBD2. Germline V gene sequence: CDR1 LGHNT, CDR2 FRNRAP. J was trimmed by 7 bases and V by 4 bases; bases with no gene match: 14. The CDR3 extends over 17 amino acids. CDR3 sequence reads: CASGSSIGGRALNEQFF. The DNA for the CDR3 is TGTGCTAGTGGTTCCTCTATCGGCGGGAGGGCCTTAAATGAGCAGTTCTTC.

Worth noting for this clonotype: A read error may produce the germline difference seen at one junction end. The rearrangement uses TRBV7-7 and TRBJ2-2; a weak D match, TRBD2 (5 bases). The CDR3 loop spans 13 amino acids. Germline CDR1 reads SSHAT; CDR2 reads FNYEAQ (reference sequence). CDR3 protein: CASSTRVAGELFF. The CDR3 coding sequence is TGTGCTAGCAGCACGAGGGTTGCCGGGGAGCTGTTTTTT.

V usage is TRBV12-3 or TRBV12-4 and J usage is TRBJ1-5; the D is unclear. This CDR3 comprises 15 residues. V was cut by 5 bases and J by 1 base, with 12 bases left in between. The CDR3 DNA reads TGTGCCAGCAGTACGGACGGAAAGAGCAATCAGCCCCAGCATTTT. Translation: CASSTDGKSNQPQHF.

The table lists this clonotype with a few counts. One end of the junction is discordant with germline, which a read error may explain. This sequence joins TRBV20-1 and TRBJ2-7, with D possibly called TRBD1 or TRBD2 (5 bases each). The CDR3 is made up of 13 amino acids. CDR1 is DFQATT, CDR2 SNEGSKA, per germline (reference sequence). CDR3 DNA sequence: TGCAGTGCTCGAGAGGGGTGGGACTACGAGCAGTACTTC. This sequence encodes CSAREGWDYEQYF.

In its sample, this clonotype was seen a few times. The chain links TRBV28 to TRBJ2-5; a possible D gene is TRBD1 (5 bases). CDR1 MDHEN and CDR2 SYDVKM come from the germline V gene. The CDR3 totals 18 residues. V lost 1 base and J 1 base, leaving 19 bases between the germline ends. CDR3 nucleotides: TGTGCCAGCAGTTTATTCCTCGGACGGCAGGGCTCCCAAGAGACCCAGTACTTC. Translating gives CASSLFLGRQGSQETQYF. The whole variable domain, filled in from reference TRBV28 and TRBJ2-5, reads DVKVTQSSRYLVKRTGEKVFLECVQDMDHENMFWYRQDPGLGLRLIYFSYDVKMKEKGDIPEGYSVSREKKERFSLILESASTNQTSMYLCASSLFLGRQGSQETQYFGPGTRLLVL.

The sample holds a few counts of this clonotype. The rearrangement links TRBV4-2 to TRBJ2-7; either TRBD1 or TRBD2 may supply D (6 bases each). The CDR3 has 14 residues. CDR1 and CDR2 from the germline V gene are LGHNA and YNFKEQ. Trimming shortened V by 4 bases and J by 5 bases, and 15 bases separated the two germline ends. The CDR3 DNA follows: TGTGCCAGCAGCCCCCAGAGGGGGGAGAACGAGCAGTACTTC. Translating it yields CASSPQRGENEQYF.

This clonotype was detected ten times or more. The chain has TRBV6-5 and TRBJ1-5; weak D call: TRBD1 (5 bases). V shed 2 bases and J shed 4 bases, with 12 bases lying between them. Germline CDR1 reads MNHEY; CDR2 reads SVGAGI. The CDR3 has 15 residues. DNA for the CDR3: TGTGCCAGCAGTTACGGGCAGGGTGGAAATCAGCCCCAGCATTTT. Translating gives CASSYGQGGNQPQHF.

V is TRBV5-1 and J is TRBJ2-5; TRBD1 might be the D (6 bases). Germline CDR1 SGHRS, CDR2 YFSETQ. The V and J ends lost 7 bases and 0 bases respectively, with 13 bases between them. The length of the CDR3 is 14 residues. The CDR3 DNA follows: TGCGCCAGCCAAGAACAGGGCAACCAAGAGACCCAGTACTTC. Amino acid sequence: CASQEQGNQETQYF.

This chain links TRBV5-6 with TRBJ2-7, with TRBD1 matching over 11 bases. The V segment lost 4 bases and the J segment 2 bases; nucleotides outside the gene matches: 11. Per germline, CDR1 SGHDT and CDR2 YYEEEE. The CDR3 has 17 amino acids. The CDR3 DNA is TGTGCCAGCAGCCCGAAAAGGACAGGGGGCTCTCCCTACGAGCAGTACTTC. It codes for CASSPKRTGGSPYEQYF.

V is TRBV20-1 and J is TRBJ1-3; 7 positions match TRBD1. Germline values: CDR1 DFQATT, CDR2 SNEGSKA (reference sequence). The CDR3 is made up of 14 amino acids. Losses at the gene ends were 5 bases for V and 0 bases for J; bases not matched to a gene: 4. CDR3 protein: CSAETGISGNTIYF. CDR3 in DNA: TGCAGTGCTGAGACAGGGATCTCTGGAAACACCATATATTTT.

In this sample, this clonotype turned up a few times. The V gene is TRBV7-8, the J gene TRBJ2-3; D not resolved. From germline, CDR1 is SGHVS and CDR2 FQNEAQ. V was shortened by 5 bases and J by 0 bases, with 9 bases between the two germline ends. The CDR3 sequence is 14 residues long. The CDR3 spells CASSRAGSTDTQYF. In DNA form, the CDR3 reads TGTGCCAGCAGCCGGGCTGGGAGCACAGATACGCAGTATTTT.

J is TRBJ2-1 and V is TRBV7-2; TRBD2 agrees at 11 bases. V shed 5 bases and J 9 bases; nucleotides not matched to a gene: 12. Germline CDR1 SGHTA, CDR2 FQGNSA. This CDR3 is 16 amino acids long. CDR3 in amino acids: CASSPLPLAGAGEQFF. In DNA, the CDR3 is TGTGCCAGCAGCCCCCTCCCACTAGCGGGAGCTGGTGAGCAGTTCTTC.

This clonotype showed up just a few times. The CDR3 here is CSARDYVDRPMNTEAFF. CDR3 DNA sequence: TGCAGTGCTAGAGATTATGTGGACAGACCCATGAACACTGAAGCTTTCTTT. J is TRBJ1-1 and V is TRBV20-1; D is perhaps TRBD1 (6 bases). The CDR3 runs to 17 residues. V was trimmed by 0 bases and J by 0 bases, leaving 17 bases between them. From germline, CDR1 is DFQATT and CDR2 SNEGSKA (reference sequence).

The chain links TRBV6-5 to TRBJ2-1, with 13 bases aligning to TRBD2. The CDR3 length is 16 residues. Germline V CDR1 and CDR2: MNHEY, SVGAGI. V was pared by 4 bases and J by 3 bases, with 3 bases of the junction left unmatched. The CDR3 sequence: CASSFGLAGDYNEQFF. The CDR3 bases are TGTGCCAGCAGTTTCGGACTAGCGGGAGACTACAATGAGCAGTTCTTC.

V usage is TRBV5-1 and J usage is TRBJ2-3; 7 nucleotides line up with TRBD2. Germline V gene data show CDR1 as SGHRS and CDR2 as YFSETQ. The CDR3 is made up of 15 amino acids. V lost 2 bases and J lost 3; bases outside the gene matches: 6. The CDR3 region is CASSFAGAWTDTQYF. DNA of the CDR3: TGCGCCAGCAGCTTCGCGGGAGCGTGGACAGATACGCAGTATTTT.

In its sample, this clonotype was seen many times. CDR3 DNA: TGCAGCATAAGACAGGCACTGCCTAACGAGCAGTACTTC. Translating gives CSIRQALPNEQYF. The chain couples TRBV29-1 to TRBJ2-7; possibly TRBD1 for D (6 bases). The CDR3 length is 13 residues. Germline V lookup: CDR1 SQVTM, CDR2 ANQGSEA. The germline V and J ends were trimmed by 8 bases and 5 bases, with 19 bases remaining between them.

This clonotype was counted many times. The chain has TRBV29-1 and TRBJ1-4; D call uncertain. With 7 bases removed from V and 5 bases from J, the gap between germline ends came to 5 bases. CDR3 length: 10 residues. CDR1 is SQVTM and CDR2 is ANQGSEA in the germline V gene. The CDR3 sequence is CSAWNEKLFF. Here the CDR3 DNA reads TGCAGCGCCTGGAATGAAAAACTGTTTTTT.

For the CDR3, the DNA is TGTGCCAGCAGTTACTCGAGCGCGGGCTACGAGCAGTACTTC. Its translation is CASSYSSAGYEQYF. The chain employs TRBV6-5 and TRBJ2-7, with D tentatively TRBD2 (5 bases). The V gene's germline CDR1 is MNHEY and CDR2 SVGAGI. With 0 bases removed from V and 3 bases from J, the gap between germline ends came to 9 bases. The CDR3 covers 14 residues.

This clonotype showed up just a few times. The chain uses TRBV28 and TRBJ2-2; 10 positions match TRBD2. The CDR3 has 16 amino acids. Germline lookup yields CDR1 MDHEN and CDR2 SYDVKM. Trimming at V came to 5 bases and at J to 7 bases, leaving 10 bases not matched to a gene. CDR3 in DNA: TGTGCCAGCAGTCCACCGGGACTAGCGTTGGGCGGGGAGCTGTTTTTT. It specifies CASSPPGLALGGELFF.

This clonotype has ten or more counts. J is TRBJ2-2 and V is TRBV7-2; D unclear. Germline values: CDR1 SGHTA, CDR2 FQGNSA. The V end was cut by 1 base, the J end by 1 base, with 4 bases between. This CDR3 has 14 amino acids. CDR3 in DNA: TGTGCCAGCAGCTTAGTCCAGAACACCGGGGAGCTGTTTTTT. As protein: CASSLVQNTGELFF. The full variable domain, rest sourced from reference TRBV7-2 and TRBJ2-2, is GAGVSQSPSNKVTEKGKDVELRCDPISGHTALYWYRQSLGQGLEFLIYFQGNSAPDKSGLPSDRFSAERTGGSVSTLTIQRTQQEDSAVYLCASSLVQNTGELFFGEGSRLTVL.

This clonotype was counted many times. This sequence joins TRBV20-1 and TRBJ2-7, with 16 bases matching TRBD2. Trimming cost V 0 bases and J 3 bases; bases outside gene matches: 5. There are 17 residues in the CDR3. Germline assignment: CDR1 DFQATT and CDR2 SNEGSKA (reference sequence). CDR3 region: CSARDRGLAGGNYEQYF. The CDR3 DNA sequence: TGCAGTGCTAGAGACCGGGGACTAGCGGGAGGGAACTACGAGCAGTACTTC.

Only a few counts were recorded for this clonotype. The genes are TRBV7-6 and TRBJ2-1; no definite D call. Per germline, CDR1 SGHVS and CDR2 FNYEAQ. This CDR3 contains 15 residues. V gave up 4 bases and J gave up 2 bases, with 12 bases separating them. Written as DNA, the CDR3 is TGTGCCAGCAGCTCCCTGAAGGGAACCTACAATGAGCAGTTCTTC. It yields the protein CASSSLKGTYNEQFF.

This clonotype was counted many times. This sequence joins TRBV5-1 and TRBJ2-3, with 7 bases fitting TRBD1. Germline CDR1 reads SGHRS; CDR2 reads YFSETQ. J lost 1 base, V lost 7 bases, and 6 bases had no gene match. The CDR3 is 14 amino acids. CDR3 sequence (DNA): TGCGCCAGCCACCGGGACAGAGGCACAGATACGCAGTATTTT. Residues: CASHRDRGTDTQYF.